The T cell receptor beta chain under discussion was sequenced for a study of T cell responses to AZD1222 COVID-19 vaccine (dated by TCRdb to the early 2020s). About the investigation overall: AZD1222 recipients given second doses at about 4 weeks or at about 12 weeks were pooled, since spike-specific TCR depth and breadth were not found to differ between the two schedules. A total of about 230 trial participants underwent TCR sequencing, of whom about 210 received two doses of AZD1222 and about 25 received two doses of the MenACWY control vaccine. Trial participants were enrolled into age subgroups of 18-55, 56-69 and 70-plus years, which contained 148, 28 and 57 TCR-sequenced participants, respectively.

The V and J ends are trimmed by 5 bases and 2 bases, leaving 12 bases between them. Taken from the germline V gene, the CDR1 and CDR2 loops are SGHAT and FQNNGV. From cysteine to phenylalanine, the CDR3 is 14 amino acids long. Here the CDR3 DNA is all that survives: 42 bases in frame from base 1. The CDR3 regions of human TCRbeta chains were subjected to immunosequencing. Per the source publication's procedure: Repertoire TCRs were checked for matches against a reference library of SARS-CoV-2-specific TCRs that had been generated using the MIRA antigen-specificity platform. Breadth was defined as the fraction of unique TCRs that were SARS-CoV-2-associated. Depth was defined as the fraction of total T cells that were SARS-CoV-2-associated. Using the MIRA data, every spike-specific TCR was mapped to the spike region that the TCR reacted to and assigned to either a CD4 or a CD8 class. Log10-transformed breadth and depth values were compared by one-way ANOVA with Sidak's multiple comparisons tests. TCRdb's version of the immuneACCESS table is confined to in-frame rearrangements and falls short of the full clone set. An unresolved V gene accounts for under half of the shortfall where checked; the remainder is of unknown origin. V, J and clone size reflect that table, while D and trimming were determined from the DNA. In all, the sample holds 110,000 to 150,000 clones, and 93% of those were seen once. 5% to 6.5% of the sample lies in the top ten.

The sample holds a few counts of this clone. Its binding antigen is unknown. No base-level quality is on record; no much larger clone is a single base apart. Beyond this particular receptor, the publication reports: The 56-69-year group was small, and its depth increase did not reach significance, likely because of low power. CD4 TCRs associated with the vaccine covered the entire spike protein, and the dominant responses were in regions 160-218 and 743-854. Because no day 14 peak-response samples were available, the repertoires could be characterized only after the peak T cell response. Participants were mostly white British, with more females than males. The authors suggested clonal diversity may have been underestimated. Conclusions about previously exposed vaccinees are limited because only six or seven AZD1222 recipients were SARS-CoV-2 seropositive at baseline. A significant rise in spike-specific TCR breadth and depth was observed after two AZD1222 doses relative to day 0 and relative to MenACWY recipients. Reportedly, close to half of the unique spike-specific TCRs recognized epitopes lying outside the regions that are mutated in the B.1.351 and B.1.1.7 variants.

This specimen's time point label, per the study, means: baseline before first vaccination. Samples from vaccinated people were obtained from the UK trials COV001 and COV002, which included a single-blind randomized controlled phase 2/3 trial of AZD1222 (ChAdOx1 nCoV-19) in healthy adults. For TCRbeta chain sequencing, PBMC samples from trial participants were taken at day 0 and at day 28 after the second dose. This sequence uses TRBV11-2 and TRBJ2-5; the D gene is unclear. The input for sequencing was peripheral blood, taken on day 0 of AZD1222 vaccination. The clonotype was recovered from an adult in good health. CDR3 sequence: CASSPSRVQETQYF. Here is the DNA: TGTGCCAGCAGCCCCTCCCGGGTGCAAGAGACCCAGTACTTC.